This T cell receptor beta chain was captured in a study of T cell responses to AZD1222 COVID-19 vaccine. Some clones are missing from TCRdb's copy, which holds only in-frame ones; the method was immunoSEQ multiplex PCR. Of about 79,000 clones in the sample, 80% were seen once. This sequence originates from an adult in good health. This material consisted of peripheral blood, taken on day 0 of AZD1222 vaccination.

The CDR3 sequence is CASSLGFSPVSNQPQHF. As DNA, the CDR3 is TGTGCCAGCAGCTTGGGCTTCAGTCCGGTCAGCAATCAGCCCCAGCATTTT. The rearrangement links TRBV5-6 to TRBJ1-5; D unclear. Germline assignment: CDR1 SGHDT and CDR2 YYEEEE. The CDR3 sequence is 17 residues long. V was cut by 0 bases and J by 1 base, with 14 bases left in between.